This TCR beta chain derives from a study of PD-1 blockade in classical Hodgkin lymphoma. Findings of the study overall: TCR diversity in CD4+, not CD8+, cells rose significantly by C4D1. Repertoires differed for reasons still undefined, possibly disease activity or prior therapy. As was reported, newly diagnosed patients showed lower baseline TCR diversity than healthy donors did.

V was pared by 3 bases and J by 3 bases, with 9 bases between. The CDR3 spans 13 residues. CDR1 is PRHDT, CDR2 FYEKMQ, per germline (reference sequence). The table came from immunoSEQ multiplex PCR; TCRdb's copy has only in-frame clones and leaves some out. The sample holds 15,000 to 20,000 clones; around 82% are singletons and the top ten take roughly 22%. Time point reported: cycle 4 day 1 (C4D1), after more than 5 weeks of nivolumab. Exposure to brentuximab vedotin varied, and each patient had relapsed following autologous stem cell transplantation. Best overall response was complete response, partial response or progressive disease in these relapsed/refractory classical Hodgkin lymphoma patients. With respect to this clone: Its antigen is still unknown.

The gene calls are TRBV13 and TRBJ2-7; D may be TRBD2 (5 bases). This material consisted of peripheral blood mononuclear cells (PBMCs), taken before the fourth cycle of nivolumab. The TCR sequence derives from a human donor with classical Hodgkin lymphoma. Here the CDR3 DNA reads TGTGCCAGCAGCTTGGGCGGGCACTACGAGCAGTACTTC. It encodes CASSLGGHYEQYF.